This T cell receptor beta chain is from a study of monozygotic twins with inflammatory bowel disease. Germline CDR1 is DFQATT and CDR2 is SNEGSKA (reference sequence). The CDR3 spans 15 residues. Every TCR library consumed roughly 3,500 ng of total RNA. Reanalyzing the 5' RACE reads, TCRdb keeps one entry per CDR3 protein, without DNA. This specimen shows about 330,000 distinct CDR3 sequences; the ten leading clones hold roughly 2%. The sequenced material came from blood. The V call is TRBV20-1, the J call TRBJ2-3. This TCR derives from a human donor with ulcerative colitis or Crohn's disease, or a healthy co-twin of an affected twin (not recorded which). The CDR3 sequence is CSARDAVYGTDTQYF.